The 32 T cell receptor beta chains below all came from one sample that was sequenced in a study of Ad26.COV2.S vaccination and SARS-CoV-2 variants. Measured with immunoSEQ multiplex PCR; TCRdb has only the in-frame clones, and not every one. The sample yields 350,000 to 450,000 clones, approximately 91% seen once. Treatment denoted: some 19 received Ad26.COV2.S at low or high dose, single or two shots; about 5 received placebo; per-sample allocation not given. It was on day 63 after the first vaccine or placebo injection that samples were taken. The source material was peripheral blood, sampled in a trial of Ad26.COV2.S vaccine versus placebo. Receptor source: a person aged 18-60 years who received the Ad26.COV2.S COVID-19 vaccine or a placebo.

The chain has TRBV3-1 (or the pseudogene TRBV3-2) and TRBJ2-3; D not resolved. This CDR3 has 17 amino acids. The V and J ends lost 4 bases and 0 bases respectively, with 17 bases between them. Germline V gene sequence: CDR1 LGHDT, CDR2 YNNKEL (reference sequence). Here the CDR3 DNA reads TGTGCCAGCAGCCGAGGCTACCCAACAACTAGCACAGATACGCAGTATTTT. Its protein product is CASSRGYPTTSTDTQYF.

In its sample, this clone was seen once. The chain links TRBV15 to TRBJ2-7; TRBD1 might be the D (7 bases). The CDR3 has 13 residues. Germline CDR1 LNHNV, CDR2 YYDKDF (reference sequence). Trimming pared 8 bases from V and 7 bases from J, leaving 18 bases between. CDR3 nucleotides: TGTGCCACCGGGCGACAGGGAGGTGAAGAGCAGTACTTC. This translates into CATGRQGGEEQYF.

The rearrangement uses TRBV5-8 and TRBJ2-7; D ambiguous. The CDR3 sequence is 14 residues long. The germline CDR1 and CDR2 sequences are SGHTS and YDEGEE. V shed 1 base and J shed 2 bases, with 10 bases lying between them. The CDR3 region is CASSLFSRPYEQYF. In nucleotides, the CDR3 is TGTGCCAGCAGCTTGTTCAGCAGGCCCTACGAGCAGTACTTC.

The chain carries TRBV21-1 and TRBJ2-1; the table's D call, TRBD1, was not checked against the DNA. TRBV21-1 is shown as a pseudogene. CDR3 length equals 21 residues. CDR3 residues: CASSAEAPGQRFPSGGNEQFF. In DNA form, the CDR3 reads TGTGCCAGCAGCGCCGAGGCCCCGGGACAAAGGTTCCCGAGCGGTGGGAATGAGCAGTTCTTC.

V is TRBV2 and J is TRBJ2-2; 7 nucleotides align to TRBD2. CDR1 is SNHLY, CDR2 FYNNEI, per germline. This CDR3 is built from 15 residues. With V trimmed by 4 bases and J by 6 bases, 8 bases remained unmatched. The CDR3 region is CASSGGGRRSGELFF. DNA of the CDR3: TGTGCCAGCAGTGGGGGCGGGAGAAGGTCCGGGGAGCTGTTTTTT.

The chain combines TRBV9 with TRBJ1-2, with TRBD1 matching over 8 bases. The CDR3 length is 14 residues. Germline V CDR1 and CDR2: SGDLS, YYNGEE. V trimming: 6 bases; J trimming: 4 bases; junction bases outside the gene matches: 8. In DNA form, the CDR3 reads TGTGCCAGCACGGACAGGGACTTCCCCTATGGCTACACCTTC. It codes for CASTDRDFPYGYTF.

V gene TRBV15 combines with J gene TRBJ1-5; the D is unclear. V lost 1 base, J lost 7 bases, and 8 bases lay in between. CDR1 is LNHNV, CDR2 YYDKDF, per germline (reference sequence). There are 13 residues in the CDR3. CDR3: CATSRVGRQPQHF. For the CDR3, the DNA is TGTGCCACCAGCAGAGTGGGCAGACAGCCCCAGCATTTT.

V and J are TRBV28 and TRBJ2-7; the D is unclear. Germline assignment: CDR1 MDHEN and CDR2 SYDVKM. The CDR3 spans 11 residues. The CDR3 DNA reads as TGTCGGACGTCCCGCATGTACGAGCAGTACTTC. Amino acid sequence: CRTSRMYEQYF. The complete variable domain, with remaining parts taken from reference TRBV28 and TRBJ2-7, reads DVKVTQSSRYLVKRTGEKVFLECVQDMDHENMFWYRQDPGLGLRLIYFSYDVKMKEKGDIPEGYSVSREKKERFSLILESASTNQTSMYLCRTSRMYEQYFGPGTRLTVT.

This chain uses TRBV5-6 with TRBJ1-2; 8 nucleotides agree with TRBD1. The CDR3 sequence is 18 residues long. The V and J ends lost 6 bases and 0 bases, in that order; junction bases with no gene match: 16. Germline V lookup: CDR1 SGHDT, CDR2 YYEEEE. CDR3 DNA: TGTGCCAGCACACTCGGACCGGGACAGGCTCTAGCTAACTATGGCTACACCTTC. Translated, it gives CASTLGPGQALANYGYTF.

J is TRBJ2-7 and V is TRBV4-1, with a weak D call TRBD1 (5 bases). The V end lost 6 bases, the J end lost 0 bases, and 9 bases lay between the germline ends. The CDR3 spans 13 residues. Germline values: CDR1 MGHRA, CDR2 YSYEKL. The CDR3 sequence: CASSEGVSYEQYF. For the CDR3, the DNA is TGCGCCAGCAGTGAAGGGGTCTCCTACGAGCAGTACTTC.

CDR3 loop: CASSFSGRSGSEAFF. DNA for the CDR3: TGTGCCAGCAGCTTTTCCGGGAGGTCTGGCTCTGAAGCTTTCTTT. The V call is TRBV7-2, the J call TRBJ1-1; D call uncertain. This CDR3 is 15 amino acids long. CDR1 SGHTA and CDR2 FQGNSA come from the germline V gene. Between the trimmed V and J ends, which lost 3 bases and 6 bases, there was a span of 17 bases.

The chain uses TRBV27 and TRBJ1-6; D remains unclear. CDR3 size: 12 residues. Germline-derived CDR1 and CDR2 are MNHEY and SMNVEV (reference sequence). With 7 bases removed from V and 9 bases from J, the gap between germline ends came to 10 bases. The CDR3 is CASTRGTSPLHF. CDR3 in DNA: TGTGCCAGCACCCGAGGAACTTCACCCCTCCACTTT.

This chain links TRBV5-1 with TRBJ2-5, with TRBD2 matching 8 bases. Trimming at V came to 3 bases and at J to 4 bases, leaving 8 bases not matched to a gene. The germline gives CDR1 SGHRS, CDR2 YFSETQ. The CDR3 is 15 residues long. CDR3 amino acids: CASSSHQRERETQYF. The CDR3 DNA sequence: TGCGCCAGCAGCTCCCACCAGCGGGAGAGAGAGACCCAGTACTTC.

The CDR3 DNA reads as TGTGCCAGCAGCTTAGAAGGGACTAGTGGGGCCTACAATGAGCAGTTCTTC. Protein product: CASSLEGTSGAYNEQFF. The chain uses TRBV11-3 and TRBJ2-1; 8 bases line up with TRBD2. The junction had 6 bases not matched to a gene; V was cut back by 0 bases and J by 2 bases. Germline CDR1 reads SGHNT; CDR2 reads YENEEA. The CDR3 is 17 residues long.

V and J are TRBV6-2 or TRBV6-3 and TRBJ2-2, with D tentatively TRBD1 (6 bases). There are 17 residues in the CDR3. CDR1 MNHEY and CDR2 SVGEGT come from the germline V gene. The V and J ends lost 4 bases and 1 base respectively, with 16 bases between them. The CDR3 sequence: CASSLPRGWRNTGELFF. In nucleotides, the CDR3 is TGTGCCAGCAGTTTACCGAGGGGGTGGCGGAACACCGGGGAGCTGTTTTTT.

In this sample, this clone turned up once. This sequence joins TRBV30 and TRBJ2-7; D unclear. V lost 3 bases, J lost 4 bases, and 16 bases lay in between. Germline loops: CDR1 GTSNPN, CDR2 SVGIG (reference sequence). This CDR3 is built from 14 residues. This CDR3 reads CAWRASSLVYEQYF. Written as DNA, the CDR3 is TGTGCCTGGAGGGCCTCCTCCCTGGTATACGAGCAGTACTTC. Full variable domain (remainder filled in from reference TRBV30 and TRBJ2-7): SQTIHQWPATLVQPVGSPLSLECTVEGTSNPNLYWYRQAAGRGLQLLFYSVGIGQISSEVPQNLSASRPQDRQFILSSKKLLLSDSGFYLCAWRASSLVYEQYFGPGTRLTVT.

The CDR3 DNA reads TGCGCCAGCAGCTTGGCGCCGACAGGGAGGAACGAGCAGTACTTC. Protein product: CASSLAPTGRNEQYF. The chain joins TRBV5-1 to TRBJ2-7; D might be TRBD1 (7 bases). Germline CDR1 reads SGHRS; CDR2 reads YFSETQ. This CDR3 spans 15 amino acids. V was shortened by 0 bases and J by 5 bases, with 15 bases between the two germline ends.

The CDR3 loop is CASSLSHTTNEKLFF. The CDR3 nucleotides read TGTGCCAGCAGTTTATCCCATACAACTAATGAAAAACTGTTTTTT. The rearrangement joins TRBV27 to TRBJ1-4; D is unclear. The CDR3 consists of 15 residues. V lost 0 bases and J 0 bases, leaving 5 bases between the germline ends. CDR1 is MNHEY and CDR2 is SMNVEV in the germline V gene (reference sequence). Using reference TRBV27 and TRBJ1-4 for the parts outside the CDR3, the full variable domain is EAQVTQNPRYLITVTGKKLTVTCSQNMNHEYMSWYRQDPGLGLRQIYYSMNVEVTDKGDVPEGYKVSRKEKRNFPLILESPSPNQTSLYFCASSLSHTTNEKLFFGSGTQLSVL.

V usage is TRBV9 and J usage is TRBJ2-3; 7 bases agree with TRBD2. Germline lookup yields CDR1 SGDLS and CDR2 YYNGEE. The junction had 2 bases not matched to a gene; V was cut back by 0 bases and J by 1 base. The CDR3 loop spans 15 amino acids. The chain's CDR3 is CASSVDLAGTDTQYF. In DNA, the CDR3 is TGTGCCAGCAGCGTAGACCTAGCGGGCACAGATACGCAGTATTTT.

This clone appeared once. The chain is built from TRBV5-4 and TRBJ1-1; tentative D call: TRBD1 (6 bases). The CDR3 length is 13 residues. V gave up 4 bases and J gave up 8 bases, with 15 bases separating them. The germline gives CDR1 SGHNT, CDR2 YYREEE (reference sequence). The CDR3 region is CASSMQGIGEAFF. CDR3 coding DNA: TGTGCCAGCAGCATGCAGGGGATTGGCGAAGCTTTCTTT.

This chain uses TRBV10-2 with TRBJ1-2; D may be TRBD1 (5 bases). Trimming took 2 bases from V and 2 from J, leaving 12 bases between them. Germline loops: CDR1 WSHSY, CDR2 SAAADI. The CDR3 is made up of 15 amino acids. The CDR3 DNA is TGCGCCAGCAGTGAGACTGGGGGTACCAACTATGGCTACACCTTC. Amino acids: CASSETGGTNYGYTF.

The rearrangement links TRBV24-1 to TRBJ1-5, with no clear D. There are 15 residues in the CDR3. V was clipped by 5 bases and J by 1 base, with 11 bases between them. Germline CDR1 KGHDR, CDR2 SFDVKD. In DNA form, the CDR3 reads TGTGCCACCAGTGCAGCTCTGGGAAGCAATCAGCCCCAGCATTTT. Residues: CATSAALGSNQPQHF.

This clone was observed a single time. The CDR3 coding sequence is TGTGCCAGCAGCTTAGACGGGACAGGGAGCTCCTATAATTCACCCCTCCACTTT. Encoded protein: CASSLDGTGSSYNSPLHF. The genes are TRBV7-8 and TRBJ1-6, with TRBD1 identical over 9 bases. Unmatched junction bases numbered 4, after V lost 1 base and J lost 0 bases. This CDR3 has 18 residues. CDR1 is SGHVS and CDR2 is FQNEAQ in the germline V gene.

On this clone itself: Other DNA variants within this sample encode the same CDR3. This chain links TRBV7-3 with TRBJ2-1; 8 positions agree with TRBD1. Unmatched junction bases numbered 1, after V lost 3 bases and J lost 0 bases. This CDR3 is 15 amino acids long. Germline values: CDR1 SGHTA, CDR2 FQGTGA. In DNA, the CDR3 is TGTGCCAGCAGCTTCGACAGGGGCTCCTACAATGAGCAGTTCTTC. This translates into CASSFDRGSYNEQFF.

The CDR3 bases are TGTGCCAGCAGCTTGAAGAGGGACAGCTCGGGGTTCCAAGAGACCCAGTACTTC. Protein product: CASSLKRDSSGFQETQYF. The gene calls are TRBV5-4 and TRBJ2-5; 7 bases agree with TRBD1. This CDR3 has 18 amino acids. The germline V gene encodes CDR1 SGHNT and CDR2 YYREEE (reference sequence). V shed 1 base, J shed 1 base, and the junction held 13 bases outside the gene matches.

The chain is built from TRBV6-1 and TRBJ2-7, with TRBD2 matching over 9 bases. There are 16 residues in the CDR3. V gave up 4 bases and J gave up 2 bases; unmatched junction bases: 9. The germline CDR1 and CDR2 sequences are MNHNS and SASEGT. CDR3 in amino acids: CASSAGLASTPYEQYF. The CDR3 DNA sequence: TGTGCCAGCAGTGCGGGACTAGCCTCGACCCCCTACGAGCAGTACTTC.

Concerning this clone: The sample has other DNA sequences that encode this CDR3 too. The rearrangement links TRBV28 to TRBJ2-7; perhaps TRBD2 as D (6 bases). V was clipped by 6 bases and J by 2 bases, with 17 bases between them. This CDR3 comprises 15 residues. The germline CDR1 and CDR2 sequences are MDHEN and SYDVKM. CDR3 sequence reads: CASSSPAGGTYEQYF. The DNA of the CDR3 is TGTGCCAGCAGCTCCCCCGCTGGCGGGACCTACGAGCAGTACTTC.

The CDR3 DNA follows: TGTGCCAGCGAGGGGTTGGGTGAAAAACTGTTTTTT. Its translation: CASEGLGEKLFF. The chain recombines TRBV28 with TRBJ1-4; possibly TRBD1 for D (5 bases). Germline CDR1 is MDHEN and CDR2 is SYDVKM. This CDR3 has 12 amino acids. V was pared by 8 bases and J by 7 bases, with 11 bases between.

This rearrangement joins TRBV7-2 to TRBJ2-3; TRBD2 matches at 10 bases. CDR1 and CDR2 (germline): SGHTA, FQGNSA. This CDR3 contains 16 residues. Trimming cost V 4 bases and J 4 bases; bases outside gene matches: 8. CDR3 protein: CASSSPLAGAPDTQYF. The CDR3, as DNA: TGTGCCAGCAGCTCTCCTCTAGCGGGAGCTCCAGATACGCAGTATTTT.

This clone was detected only a few times. The CDR3 coding sequence is TGTGCCAGCTCCTTCCAGAGCAATCAGCCCCAGCATTTT. It yields the protein CASSFQSNQPQHF. The chain uses TRBV19 and TRBJ1-5, with no clear D. V lost 9 bases and J 1 base, leaving 10 bases between the germline ends. Looked up from germline, CDR1 is LNHDA and CDR2 is SQIVND (reference sequence). This CDR3 has 13 residues.

This clone was counted a single time. V and J are TRBV5-1 and TRBJ2-5, with 10 bases aligning to TRBD1. CDR3 length: 15 residues. Unmatched junction bases numbered 3, after V lost 0 bases and J lost 4 bases. Germline V gene lookup returns CDR1 SGHRS and CDR2 YFSETQ. CDR3 sequence: CASSLGQGAGETQYF. In DNA form, the CDR3 reads TGCGCCAGCAGCTTGGGACAGGGGGCGGGAGAGACCCAGTACTTC.

The V gene is TRBV6-5, the J gene TRBJ1-1; no clear D gene. Trimming cost V 9 bases and J 0 bases, with 11 bases left between them. The CDR3 runs to 13 residues. CDR1 and CDR2 from the germline V gene are MNHEY and SVGAGI. This CDR3 reads CASTRSMNTEAFF. For the CDR3, the DNA is TGTGCCAGTACACGTTCCATGAACACTGAAGCTTTCTTT.